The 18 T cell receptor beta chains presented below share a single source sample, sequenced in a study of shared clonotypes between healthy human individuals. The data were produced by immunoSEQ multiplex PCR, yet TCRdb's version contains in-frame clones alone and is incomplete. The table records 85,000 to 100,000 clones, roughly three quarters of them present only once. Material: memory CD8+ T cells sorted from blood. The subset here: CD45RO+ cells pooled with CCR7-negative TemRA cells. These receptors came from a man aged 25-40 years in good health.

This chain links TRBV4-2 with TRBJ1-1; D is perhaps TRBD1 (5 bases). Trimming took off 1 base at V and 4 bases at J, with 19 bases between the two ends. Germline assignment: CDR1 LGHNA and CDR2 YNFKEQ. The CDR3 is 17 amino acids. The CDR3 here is CASSQALRGSGGTEAFF. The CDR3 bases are TGTGCCAGCAGCCAAGCCCTACGGGGATCCGGGGGCACTGAAGCTTTCTTT.

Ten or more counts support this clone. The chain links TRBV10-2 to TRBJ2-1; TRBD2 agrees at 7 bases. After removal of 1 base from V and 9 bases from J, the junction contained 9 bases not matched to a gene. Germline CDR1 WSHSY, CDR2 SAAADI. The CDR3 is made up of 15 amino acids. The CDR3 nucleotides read TGCGCCAGCAGTGAGTTGGTGGGAGGGGCCGGTGAGCAGTTCTTC. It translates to CASSELVGGAGEQFF.

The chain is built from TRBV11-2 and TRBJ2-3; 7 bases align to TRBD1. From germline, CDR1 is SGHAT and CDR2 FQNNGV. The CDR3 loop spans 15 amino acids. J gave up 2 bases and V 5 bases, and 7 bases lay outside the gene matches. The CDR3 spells CASSRGGRNTDTQYF. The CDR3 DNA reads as TGTGCCAGCAGCCGAGGGGGCCGCAACACAGATACGCAGTATTTT.

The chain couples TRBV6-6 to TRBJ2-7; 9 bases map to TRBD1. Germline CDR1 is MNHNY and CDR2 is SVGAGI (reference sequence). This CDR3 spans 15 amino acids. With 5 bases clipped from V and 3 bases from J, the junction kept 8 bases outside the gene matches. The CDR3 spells CASSLNGGQGYEQYF. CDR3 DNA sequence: TGTGCCAGCAGTCTAAATGGGGGACAGGGCTACGAGCAGTACTTC.

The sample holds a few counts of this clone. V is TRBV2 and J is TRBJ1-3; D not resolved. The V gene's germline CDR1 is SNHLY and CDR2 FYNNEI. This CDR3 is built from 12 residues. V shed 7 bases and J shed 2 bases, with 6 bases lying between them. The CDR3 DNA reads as TGTGCCAGCATAAAAACTGGAAACACCATATATTTT. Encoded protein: CASIKTGNTIYF.

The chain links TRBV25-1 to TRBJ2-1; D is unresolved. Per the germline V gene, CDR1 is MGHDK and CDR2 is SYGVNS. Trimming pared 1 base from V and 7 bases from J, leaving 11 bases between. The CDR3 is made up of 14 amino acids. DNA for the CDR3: TGTGCCAGCAGTGAATCGTTCCTGGCAAATGAGCAGTTCTTC. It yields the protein CASSESFLANEQFF.

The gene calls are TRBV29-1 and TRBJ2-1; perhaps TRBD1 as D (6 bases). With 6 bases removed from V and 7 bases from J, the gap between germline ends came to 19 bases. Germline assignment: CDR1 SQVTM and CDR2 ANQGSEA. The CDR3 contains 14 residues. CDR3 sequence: CSVYQRAGANEQFF. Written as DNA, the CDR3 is TGCAGCGTGTACCAACGGGCAGGGGCTAATGAGCAGTTCTTC.

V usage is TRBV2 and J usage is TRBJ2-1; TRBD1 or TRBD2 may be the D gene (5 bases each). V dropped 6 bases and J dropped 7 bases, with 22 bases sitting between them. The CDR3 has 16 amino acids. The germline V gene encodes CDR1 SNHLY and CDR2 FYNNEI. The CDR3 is CASRARRDPPRNEQFF. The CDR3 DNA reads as TGTGCCAGCAGAGCTAGAAGGGACCCACCAAGGAATGAGCAGTTCTTC.

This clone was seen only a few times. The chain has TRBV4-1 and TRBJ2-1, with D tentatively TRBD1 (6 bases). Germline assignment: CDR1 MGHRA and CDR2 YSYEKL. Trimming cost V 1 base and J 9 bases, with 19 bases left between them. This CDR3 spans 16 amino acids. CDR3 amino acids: CASSQGFVQGVGEQFF. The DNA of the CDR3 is TGCGCCAGCAGCCAAGGCTTCGTACAGGGAGTAGGTGAGCAGTTCTTC.

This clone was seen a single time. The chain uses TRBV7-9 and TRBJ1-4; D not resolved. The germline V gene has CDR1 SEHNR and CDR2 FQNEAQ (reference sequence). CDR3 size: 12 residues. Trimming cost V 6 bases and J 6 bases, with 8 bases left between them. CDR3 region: CASRDLDEKLFF. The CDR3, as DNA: TGTGCCAGCAGGGACCTGGATGAAAAACTGTTTTTT.

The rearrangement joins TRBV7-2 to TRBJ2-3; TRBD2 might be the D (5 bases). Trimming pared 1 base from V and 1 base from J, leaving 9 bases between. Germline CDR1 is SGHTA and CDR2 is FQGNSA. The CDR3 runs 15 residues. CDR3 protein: CASSLDSGGTDTQYF. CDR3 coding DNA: TGTGCCAGCAGCTTAGACTCCGGGGGCACAGATACGCAGTATTTT.

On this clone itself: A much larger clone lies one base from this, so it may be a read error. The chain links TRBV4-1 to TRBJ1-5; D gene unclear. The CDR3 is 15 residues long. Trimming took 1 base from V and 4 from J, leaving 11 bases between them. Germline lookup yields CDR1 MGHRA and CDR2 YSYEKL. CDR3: CASSQVPSSNQPQHF. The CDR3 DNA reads TGCGCCAGCAGCCAAGTCCCTTCGAGTAATCAGCCCCAGCATTTT.

The CDR3 protein is CASSQGLSLYSYNEQFF. The CDR3 DNA reads as TGTGCCAGCAGCCAAGGTCTAAGCCTTTACTCCTACAATGAGCAGTTCTTC. The chain joins TRBV14 to TRBJ2-1; D not certain. CDR3 length: 17 amino acids. V lost 1 base and J lost 0, with 13 bases in between. Germline V lookup: CDR1 SGHDN, CDR2 FVKESK. The full variable domain, completed using reference TRBV14 and TRBJ2-1, is EAGVTQFPSHSVIEKGQTVTLRCDPISGHDNLYWYRRVMGKEIKFLLHFVKESKQDESGMPNNRFLAERTGGTYSTLKVQPAELEDSGVYFCASSQGLSLYSYNEQFFGPGTRLTVL.

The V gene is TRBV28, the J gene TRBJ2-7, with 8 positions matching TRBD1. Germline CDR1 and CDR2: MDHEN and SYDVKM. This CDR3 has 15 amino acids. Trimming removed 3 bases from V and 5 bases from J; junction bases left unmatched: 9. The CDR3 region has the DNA TGTGCCAGCAGTTTGGGGGACAGGTTCCTAGACGAGCAGTACTTC. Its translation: CASSLGDRFLDEQYF.

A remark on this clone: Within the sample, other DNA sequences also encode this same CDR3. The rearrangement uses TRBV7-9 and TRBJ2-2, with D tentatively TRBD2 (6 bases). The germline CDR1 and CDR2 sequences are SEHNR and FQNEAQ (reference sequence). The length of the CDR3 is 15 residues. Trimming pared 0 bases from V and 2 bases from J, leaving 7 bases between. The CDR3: CASSLAGLNTGELFF. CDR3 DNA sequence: TGTGCCAGCAGCTTAGCGGGACTTAACACCGGGGAGCTGTTTTTT.

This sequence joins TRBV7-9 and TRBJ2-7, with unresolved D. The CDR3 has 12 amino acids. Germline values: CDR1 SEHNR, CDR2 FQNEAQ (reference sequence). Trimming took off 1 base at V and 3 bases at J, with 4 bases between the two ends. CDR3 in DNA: TGTGCCAGCAGCTTAGTCCGCTACGAGCAGTACTTC. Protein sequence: CASSLVRYEQYF.

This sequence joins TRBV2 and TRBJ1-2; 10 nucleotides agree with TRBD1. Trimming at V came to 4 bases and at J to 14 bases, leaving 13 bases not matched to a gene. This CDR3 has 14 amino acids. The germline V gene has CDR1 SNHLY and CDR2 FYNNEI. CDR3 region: CASSGGPRQGAPTF. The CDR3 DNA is TGTGCCAGCAGTGGAGGCCCTCGACAGGGGGCGCCGACCTTC. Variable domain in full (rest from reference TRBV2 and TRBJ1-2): EPEVTQTPSHQVTQMGQEVILRCVPISNHLYFYWYRQILGQKVEFLVSFYNNEISEKSEIFDDQFSVERPDGSNFTLKIRSTKLEDSAMYFCASSGGPRQGAPTFGSGTRLTVV.

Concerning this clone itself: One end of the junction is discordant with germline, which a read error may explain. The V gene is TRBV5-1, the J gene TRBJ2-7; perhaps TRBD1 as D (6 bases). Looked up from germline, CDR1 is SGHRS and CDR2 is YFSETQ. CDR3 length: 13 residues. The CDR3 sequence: CANSRDKGGEQYF. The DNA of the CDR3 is TGCGCCAACAGCAGGGACAAAGGAGGCGAGCAGTACTTC.